These 28 T cell receptor beta chains were sequenced from one sample in a study of blood T cell repertoires in COVID-19. Repertoires were generated with immunoSEQ multiplex PCR, while TCRdb's copy carries only in-frame clones and drops some. The repertoire has 400,000 to 550,000 clones, roughly 91% of them found once; the top ten carry 4.3%. The sequenced material came from peripheral blood. The receptors here all came from a woman in her twenties or thirties with acute or convalescent COVID-19.

The chain joins TRBV7-8 to TRBJ2-7, with TRBD1 identical over 7 bases. Germline trimming cut 3 bases from V and 4 bases from J; bases unmatched to any gene: 9. The CDR3 length is 15 residues. Germline CDR1 is SGHVS and CDR2 is FQNEAQ. The CDR3 loop is CASSFHRGSPYEQYF. CDR3 coding DNA: TGTGCCAGCAGCTTCCACAGGGGAAGTCCTTACGAGCAGTACTTC.

Ten or more counts support this clone. The CDR3, as DNA: TGTGCCAGCAGGGCGAGACAGGGCTTGACCACTGAAGCTTTCTTT. It is translated as CASRARQGLTTEAFF. This chain uses TRBV2 with TRBJ1-1, with 7 positions matching TRBD1. Germline V gene sequence: CDR1 SNHLY, CDR2 FYNNEI. The CDR3 consists of 15 residues. V shed 6 bases and J 4 bases; nucleotides not matched to a gene: 11.

The rearrangement uses TRBV12-3 or TRBV12-4 and TRBJ2-7, with a tentative D call TRBD1 (5 bases). CDR3 size: 12 residues. Trimming removed 3 bases at V and 5 bases at J, with 8 bases between. The CDR3 coding sequence is TGTGCCAGCAGTTTTGGGGCCAACGAGCAGTACTTC. Amino acid sequence: CASSFGANEQYF.

The chain recombines TRBV5-8 with TRBJ1-1; D remains ambiguous. Germline-derived CDR1 and CDR2 are SGHTS and YDEGEE. The CDR3 runs 13 residues. The V gene lost 2 bases and the J gene lost 6 bases, with 11 bases spanning the gap. As DNA, the CDR3 is TGTGCCAGCAGCTTACCGTCGTGGCCTGAAGCTTTCTTT. Amino acids: CASSLPSWPEAFF.

The rearrangement links TRBV10-1 to TRBJ1-1; D is uncertain. Germline-derived CDR1 and CDR2 are WNHNN and SYGVQD (reference sequence). The CDR3 is 15 residues long. Trimming shortened V by 1 base and J by 2 bases, and 11 bases separated the two germline ends. The CDR3 sequence: CASSEYRVPNTEAFF. CDR3 DNA sequence: TGCGCCAGCAGTGAGTACCGGGTCCCCAACACTGAAGCTTTCTTT.

The chain is built from TRBV6-1 and TRBJ1-5; tentative D call: TRBD1 (5 bases). V was cut by 3 bases and J by 1 base, with 13 bases left in between. The CDR3 loop spans 16 amino acids. The germline V gene encodes CDR1 MNHNS and CDR2 SASEGT. The DNA for the CDR3 is TGTGCCAGCAGTGAGCGGGGGAGTTGGAGCAATCAGCCCCAGCATTTT. This encodes CASSERGSWSNQPQHF.

This clone was found once. The J gene is TRBJ2-7, the V gene TRBV6-6; 9 nucleotides match TRBD2. This CDR3 contains 15 residues. Trimming at V came to 8 bases and at J to 2 bases, leaving 10 bases not matched to a gene. CDR1 is MNHNY, CDR2 SVGAGI, per germline (reference sequence). The CDR3 sequence is CASGKGLAGTYEQYF. CDR3 DNA sequence: TGTGCCAGCGGCAAGGGGCTAGCGGGGACCTACGAGCAGTACTTC.

This clone was recorded once. J is TRBJ1-1 and V is TRBV30, with unresolved D. V was trimmed by 2 bases and J by 1 base, leaving 8 bases between them. Germline V CDR1 and CDR2: GTSNPN, SVGIG (reference sequence). The CDR3 length is 13 residues. The CDR3 reads CAWSFPENTEAFF. The CDR3 region has the DNA TGTGCCTGGAGTTTCCCAGAGAACACTGAAGCTTTCTTT.

V usage is TRBV14 and J usage is TRBJ1-2; D is unclear. The germline CDR1 and CDR2 sequences are SGHDN and FVKESK. Trimming stripped 5 bases from V and 2 bases from J, with 9 bases between. CDR3 size: 13 residues. In nucleotides, the CDR3 is TGTGCCAGCAGCTTTGACAACAACTATGGCTACACCTTC. It specifies CASSFDNNYGYTF.

This chain connects TRBV28 to TRBJ1-3, with 8 bases lining up with TRBD1. V shed 5 bases and J 2 bases; nucleotides not matched to a gene: 8. The germline V gene encodes CDR1 MDHEN and CDR2 SYDVKM. The CDR3 contains 16 residues. In DNA, the CDR3 is TGTGCCAGCAGTCCCCTGATCAGGGGGCCTGGAAACACCATATATTTT. It codes for CASSPLIRGPGNTIYF.

The genes are TRBV4-1 and TRBJ2-1, with 7 positions matching TRBD2. CDR3 size: 14 residues. J lost 6 bases, V lost 6 bases, and 8 bases had no gene match. From germline, CDR1 is MGHRA and CDR2 YSYEKL. This chain's CDR3 is CASRSGPGGNEQFF. The CDR3 nucleotides read TGCGCCAGCAGATCTGGCCCGGGGGGCAATGAGCAGTTCTTC.

V usage is TRBV5-1 and J usage is TRBJ1-1; D is undetermined. The germline gives CDR1 SGHRS, CDR2 YFSETQ. The V end lost 0 bases, the J end lost 3 bases, and 9 bases lay between the germline ends. CDR3 size: 14 residues. The CDR3 protein is CASSLAGVDTEAFF. CDR3 sequence (DNA): TGCGCCAGCAGCTTGGCCGGGGTGGACACTGAAGCTTTCTTT.

This chain uses TRBV27 with TRBJ1-2; TRBD1 agrees at 8 bases. Trimming at V came to 0 bases and at J to 4 bases, leaving 4 bases not matched to a gene. CDR3 length equals 15 residues. Germline-derived CDR1 and CDR2 are MNHEY and SMNVEV (reference sequence). The CDR3 loop reads CASSLSGQAIYGYTF. In DNA, the CDR3 is TGTGCCAGCAGTTTATCGGGACAGGCTATCTATGGCTACACCTTC.

This clone was seen a few times. This chain uses TRBV15 with TRBJ1-3; D gene unclear. The V gene lost 0 bases and the J gene lost 2 bases, with 8 bases spanning the gap. Germline V lookup: CDR1 LNHNV, CDR2 YYDKDF (reference sequence). The CDR3 spans 15 residues. CDR3 in DNA: TGTGCCACCAGCAGAGATCTCGGGGCTGGAAACACCATATATTTT. Amino acid sequence: CATSRDLGAGNTIYF.

In this sample, this clone turned up once. The chain recombines TRBV3-1 (or the pseudogene TRBV3-2) with TRBJ1-4; 7 nucleotides align to TRBD1. CDR3 size: 14 residues. The germline V gene encodes CDR1 LGHDT and CDR2 YNNKEL (reference sequence). V shed 7 bases and J 0 bases; nucleotides not matched to a gene: 2. CDR3 bases: TGTGCCAGCACTCAGGGGGCAACTAATGAAAAACTGTTTTTT. Amino acid sequence: CASTQGATNEKLFF.

V gene TRBV11-2 combines with J gene TRBJ2-1, with 9 bases lining up with TRBD1. With 5 bases clipped from V and 4 bases from J, the junction kept 12 bases outside the gene matches. From germline, CDR1 is SGHAT and CDR2 FQNNGV. CDR3 length: 17 amino acids. In DNA, the CDR3 is TGTGCCAGCAGCACCAGAATACAGGGGGCTAGGTACAATGAGCAGTTCTTC. Its translation: CASSTRIQGARYNEQFF. Based on the CDR3 plus reference TRBV11-2 and TRBJ2-1, the full variable domain is EAGVAQSPRYKIIEKRQSVAFWCNPISGHATLYWYQQILGQGPKLLIQFQNNGVVDDSQLPKDRFSAERLKGVDSTLKIQPAKLEDSAVYLCASSTRIQGARYNEQFFGPGTRLTVL.

This chain connects TRBV6-5 to TRBJ2-5, with D perhaps TRBD2 (5 bases). V gave up 2 bases and J gave up 0 bases, with 7 bases separating them. The length of the CDR3 is 14 residues. Germline V gene sequence: CDR1 MNHEY, CDR2 SVGAGI. In DNA form, the CDR3 reads TGTGCCAGCAGTTACGCGGGCAACCAAGAGACCCAGTACTTC. Translation: CASSYAGNQETQYF.

The chain links TRBV5-8 to TRBJ2-3; D is uncertain. Germline V gene lookup returns CDR1 SGHTS and CDR2 YDEGEE. CDR3 length: 14 residues. V was cut by 3 bases and J by 4 bases, with 12 bases left in between. This chain's CDR3 is CASSSTKRPDTQYF. CDR3 sequence (DNA): TGTGCCAGCAGCTCAACTAAGCGCCCAGATACGCAGTATTTT.

The J gene is TRBJ2-3, the V gene TRBV6-5, with 9 bases matching TRBD1. The V and J ends lost 0 bases and 2 bases, in that order; junction bases with no gene match: 3. Germline CDR1 reads MNHEY; CDR2 reads SVGAGI. CDR3 size: 16 residues. DNA of the CDR3: TGTGCCAGCAGTTACTCGAGGACAGGGGACACAGATACGCAGTATTTT. This translates into CASSYSRTGDTDTQYF.

The rearrangement joins TRBV15 to TRBJ1-1; D not certain. Germline V lookup: CDR1 LNHNV, CDR2 YYDKDF (reference sequence). The ends were cut back, 2 bases at V and 3 bases at J, with 7 bases in the middle. The CDR3 consists of 13 residues. CDR3 sequence: CATSRQADTEAFF. CDR3 nucleotide sequence: TGTGCCACCAGCAGACAGGCTGACACTGAAGCTTTCTTT.

The chain couples TRBV28 to TRBJ2-5, with D tentatively TRBD2 (6 bases). Looked up from germline, CDR1 is MDHEN and CDR2 is SYDVKM. The CDR3 consists of 18 residues. V lost 4 bases to trimming and J lost 3 bases, with 24 bases between them. As DNA, the CDR3 is TGTGCCAGCAGTTCCCTTCAGGGTATGGACTATCCAAAAGAGACCCAGTACTTC. It codes for CASSSLQGMDYPKETQYF.

This chain uses TRBV9 with TRBJ1-1; D gene uncertain. V was clipped by 3 bases and J by 5 bases, with 14 bases between them. Germline V gene sequence: CDR1 SGDLS, CDR2 YYNGEE. The CDR3 is 14 amino acids. CDR3 in amino acids: CASSATSIGTEAFF. The CDR3 coding sequence is TGTGCCAGCAGCGCCACTAGTATCGGAACTGAAGCTTTCTTT.

This rearrangement joins TRBV30 to TRBJ2-3, with a tentative D call TRBD1 (6 bases). CDR3 length: 13 residues. Germline V gene lookup returns CDR1 GTSNPN and CDR2 SVGIG (reference sequence). With 5 bases removed from V and 6 bases from J, the gap between germline ends came to 15 bases. CDR3 sequence: CAWDTGQSDTQYF. The CDR3 region has the DNA TGTGCCTGGGATACAGGGCAGAGCGATACGCAGTATTTT.

The chain carries TRBV7-3 and TRBJ2-3; the D is unclear. The V gene's germline CDR1 is SGHTA and CDR2 FQGTGA. CDR3 length equals 13 residues. Trimming pared 4 bases from V and 4 bases from J, leaving 9 bases between. For the CDR3, the DNA is TGTGCCAGCAGCTCACAACCCGCAGATACGCAGTATTTT. It codes for CASSSQPADTQYF.

This clone has just a few counts. The chain recombines TRBV27 with TRBJ1-2; tentative D call: TRBD1 (5 bases). The CDR3 contains 13 residues. Trimming pared 6 bases from V and 4 bases from J, leaving 12 bases between. CDR1 is MNHEY, CDR2 SMNVEV, per germline (reference sequence). CDR3 amino acids: CASRDGAGYGYTF. CDR3 DNA sequence: TGTGCCAGCAGAGATGGGGCTGGCTATGGCTACACCTTC.

The gene calls are TRBV30 and TRBJ1-1, with D perhaps matching TRBD1 (6 bases). Trimming pared 5 bases from V and 5 bases from J, leaving 9 bases between. Germline CDR1 reads GTSNPN; CDR2 reads SVGIG (reference sequence). There are 11 residues in the CDR3. CDR3 protein: CAWGGTTEAFF. DNA of the CDR3: TGTGCCTGGGGGGGCACTACTGAAGCTTTCTTT.

The V gene is TRBV6-1, the J gene TRBJ2-7, with TRBD2 matching 7 bases. Germline V CDR1 and CDR2: MNHNS, SASEGT. V trimming: 7 bases; J trimming: 3 bases; junction bases outside the gene matches: 9. There are 14 residues in the CDR3. CDR3 sequence: CASTQAGLGYEQYF. The CDR3 nucleotides read TGTGCCAGCACCCAAGCGGGGTTAGGCTACGAGCAGTACTTC.

This chain connects TRBV6-1 to TRBJ1-4; 8 nucleotides align to TRBD1. The CDR3 is 16 amino acids. CDR1 and CDR2 (germline): MNHNS, SASEGT. After removal of 4 bases from V and 0 bases from J, the junction contained 4 bases not matched to a gene. The CDR3 is CASSVDRGATNEKLFF. The DNA for the CDR3 is TGTGCCAGCAGTGTTGACAGGGGAGCAACTAATGAAAAACTGTTTTTT.